This record looks at one T cell receptor (beta chain) sequence and its context. This clone occurred a few times. Its antigen remains unidentified. There are no base qualities to consult, and no much larger clone falls within one base. This sample was included in a study of T cell changes during pregnancy in multiple sclerosis (dated by TCRdb to the late 2010s). About the study as a whole: The study examined how the T cell repertoire changed over the course of pregnancy in women with multiple sclerosis.

From its cysteine to its phenylalanine, the CDR3 spans 16 amino acids. Only CDR3 DNA is held: 48 bases, read in frame from base 1. CDR1 and CDR2 were assigned from the germline V gene as SGHTA and FQGNSA. V loses 1 base at its end and J loses 0 bases; junction bases beyond the gene matches: 0. Libraries were made using the immunoSEQ multiplex PCR assay. In its TCRdb copy, this immuneACCESS table keeps in-frame sequences only and misses some clones. Where compared with another copy, unresolved V genes explain less than half of these, and the others have no known cause. The sample data list 73,000 or so clones, and about 90% of these were observed just once. In total, the top ten clones hold 0.86% of the sample.

The chain couples TRBV7-2 to TRBJ2-2; the central 9 bases match TRBD1. Sequenced material: peripheral blood, taken in the second trimester of pregnancy. The receptor's source is a female donor with multiple sclerosis, enrolled in a pregnancy study. This receptor has the CDR3 CASSLGQGANTGELFF. The DNA is as follows: TGTGCCAGCAGCTTAGGACAGGGGGCGAACACCGGGGAGCTGTTTTTT. Reference TRBV7-2 and TRBJ2-2 genes cover what lies past the CDR3, so the full variable domain is GAGVSQSPSNKVTEKGKDVELRCDPISGHTALYWYRQSLGQGLEFLIYFQGNSAPDKSGLPSDRFSAERTGGSVSTLTIQRTQQEDSAVYLCASSLGQGANTGELFFGEGSRLTVL.